Following are 3 T cell receptor beta chains from one sample sequenced in a study of read filtering for tumor transcriptome and immune sequencing. From about 400 ng of RNA, a library with molecular barcoded alpha/delta and beta/gamma adaptors was made. TCRdb reprocessed the reads with MiXCR, giving one entry per CDR3 protein. Of about 50,000 distinct CDR3 sequences detected, roughly a fifth appear once; the ten largest clones hold 15%. Sequencing used a population of CD138-negative cells sorted from bone marrow. These TCRs come from a donor over 35 with multiple myeloma.

For this clonotype: One junction end disagrees with the germline gene, perhaps due to a read error. The chain joins TRBV24-1 to TRBJ2-1; D ambiguous. Germline V gene data show CDR1 as KGHDR and CDR2 as SFDVKD. The CDR3 loop spans 15 amino acids. The CDR3 DNA sequence: TGTGCCGCCAGTGATTTTGGTACAAGTGACAATGAGCAGTTCTTC. Translation: CAASDFGTSDNEQFF.

This clonotype was found a few times. A much larger clone differs from this one at a single base, so this may be a read error. This chain joins TRBV12-3 or TRBV12-4 and TRBJ2-7, with D perhaps matching TRBD2 (6 bases). The CDR3 loop spans 11 amino acids. Trimming removed 3 bases at V and 10 bases at J, with 10 bases between. CDR3 loop: CASSLLRGQYF. CDR3 nucleotide sequence: TGTGCCAGCAGTTTGTTGCGGGGACAGTACTTC.

This clonotype occurred many times. The chain couples TRBV7-8 to TRBJ2-1, with 10 bases aligning to TRBD2. With 1 base clipped from V and 6 bases from J, the junction kept 6 bases outside the gene matches. The CDR3 sequence is 16 residues long. CDR1 SGHVS and CDR2 FQNEAQ come from the germline V gene. This CDR3 is CASSLVVSSGGNEQFF. For the CDR3, the DNA is TGTGCCAGCAGCTTAGTGGTCTCTAGCGGGGGCAATGAGCAGTTCTTC.